The 10 T cell receptor beta chains given below trace back to one sample, sequenced in a study of T cells expressing NK-cell markers (dated by TCRdb to about 2020). The library was obtained by 5' RACE. Sequenced using an Illumina HiSeq 2000. The reads underwent TCRdb reprocessing, giving one record for each CDR3 protein sequence and no DNA. In this sample's table one finds 400,000 to 500,000 distinct CDR3 sequences. In total, the top ten clones hold roughly 7.2% of the sample. The sample comprised blood T cells: a sorted CD56 or NKG2C T cell subset, CD4+ or CD8+ T cells, or bulk PBMC T cells (not recorded which). The receptor set was obtained from a woman aged 18-70 years in good health.

V and J are TRBV25-1 and TRBJ1-6; the TCRdb D gene call, TRBD1, has no DNA to confirm it. Per the germline V gene, CDR1 is MGHDK and CDR2 is SYGVNS. This CDR3 has 15 residues. The CDR3 spells CASSGDRAVYSPLHF.

The chain recombines TRBV28 with TRBJ2-7; the D call of TRBD2 rests on TCRdb alone, since no DNA is present to check it. CDR1 MDHEN and CDR2 SYDVKM come from the germline V gene. The CDR3 covers 14 residues. The CDR3 protein is CASSLVGGGDEQYF.

The chain has TRBV20-1 and TRBJ2-3; TCRdb's D call of TRBD1 is untestable without DNA. CDR1 is DFQATT, CDR2 SNEGSKA, per germline (reference sequence). The CDR3 has 13 amino acids. The CDR3 sequence: CSARPGAADTQYF.

The CDR3 loop is CASSVGGQDNSPLHF. The chain links TRBV9 to TRBJ1-6; with no DNA, the TCRdb D assignment of TRBD1 cannot be verified. CDR3 length equals 15 residues. The germline CDR1 and CDR2 sequences are SGDLS and YYNGEE.

V and J are TRBV5-6 and TRBJ1-2; TCRdb designates TRBD1, a call that cannot be tested without DNA. The CDR3 is 15 amino acids. Germline-derived CDR1 and CDR2 are SGHDT and YYEEEE. CDR3 region: CASSSAGTANYGYTF. The variable domain in full, with the rest retrieved from reference TRBV5-6 and TRBJ1-2, is DAGVTQSPTHLIKTRGQQVTLRCSPKSGHDTVSWYQQALGQGPQFIFQYYEEEERQRGNFPDRFSGHQFPNYSSELNVNALLLGDSALYLCASSSAGTANYGYTFGSGTRLTVV.

The V gene is TRBV7-2, the J gene TRBJ2-3; TCRdb outputs TRBD2, but without DNA this stays unchecked. This CDR3 has 16 residues. The germline V gene encodes CDR1 SGHTA and CDR2 FQGNSA. CDR3 region: CASSLGLLARTDTQYF.

The chain uses TRBV6-2 or TRBV6-3 and TRBJ2-7; TCRdb calls TRBD1, which cannot be checked without DNA. This CDR3 has 14 residues. CDR1 and CDR2 from the germline V gene are MNHEY and SVGEGT. The CDR3 region is CASTQQGVVYEQYF.

V usage is TRBV12-3 or TRBV12-4 and J usage is TRBJ2-3; absent DNA, TCRdb's TRBD2 call cannot be checked. This CDR3 has 15 amino acids. CDR3 protein: CASSLSGLGVDTQYF.

CDR3 residues: CASRALAGAITDTQYF. The chain is built from TRBV6-1 and TRBJ2-3; TCRdb designates TRBD2, a call that cannot be tested without DNA. Germline assignment: CDR1 MNHNS and CDR2 SASEGT. This CDR3 region has 16 residues.

This chain links TRBV3-1 with TRBJ2-1. The germline V gene has CDR1 LGHDT and CDR2 YNNKEL (reference sequence). This CDR3 is 11 amino acids long. CDR3 in amino acids: CASSVVNEQFF.